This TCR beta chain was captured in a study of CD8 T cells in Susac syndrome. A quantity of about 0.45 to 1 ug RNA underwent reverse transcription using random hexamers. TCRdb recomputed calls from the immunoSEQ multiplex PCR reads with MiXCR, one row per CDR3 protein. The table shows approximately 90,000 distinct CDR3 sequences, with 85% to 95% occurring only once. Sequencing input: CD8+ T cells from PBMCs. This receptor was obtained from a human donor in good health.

The chain's CDR3 is CASSLYRMSNQPQHF. The CDR3 bases are TGTGCCAGCAGTTTATACAGGATGAGCAATCAGCCCCAGCATTTT. The chain combines TRBV27 with TRBJ1-5, with D maybe TRBD1 (5 bases). Germline V gene sequence: CDR1 MNHEY, CDR2 SMNVEV (reference sequence). This CDR3 is 15 amino acids long. V lost 1 base to trimming and J lost 1 base, with 8 bases between them.